The rows below give T cell receptor beta chains drawn from one sample of a study of a mutant IDH1 vaccine in newly diagnosed glioma. Libraries were prepared by immunoSEQ multiplex PCR; TCRdb keeps only in-frame clonotypes and omits some of them. The table has some 48,000 clones, roughly 80% seen once; the top ten hold roughly 6.2%. These receptors' antigens are unknown. The starting material was PBMCs, obtained from a glioma patient whose treatment included an IDH1 peptide vaccine. The receptors originated from a man aged 35 to 55 with glioma. CDR3s include the opening cysteine and the closing phenylalanine or tryptophan. Each record gives: V gene, J gene, clone size, D gene, CDR3 protein, CDR3 DNA. A D gene is named only where the DNA matches it firmly. Rows give clone size only sometimes, using once, few, many, or a class for an expanded clone.

v_call: TRBV5-1; j_call: TRBJ1-1; clone_size: .; d_call: TRBD1; cdr3_aa: CASSRQGAGAEAFF; cdr3_nt: TGCGCCAGCAGCCGTCAGGGGGCGGGCGCTGAAGCTTTCTTT
v_call: TRBV2; j_call: TRBJ1-4; clone_size: .; d_call: .; cdr3_aa: CASGGEKLFF; cdr3_nt: TGTGCCAGCGGGGGCGAAAAACTGTTTTTT
v_call: TRBV9; j_call: TRBJ1-6; clone_size: once; d_call: TRBD1; cdr3_aa: CASVTDRGLRNSPLHF; cdr3_nt: TGTGCCAGCGTAACGGACAGGGGGCTCCGTAATTCACCCCTCCACTTT
v_call: TRBV5-1; j_call: TRBJ2-7; clone_size: .; d_call: .; cdr3_aa: CASSFLAASYEQYF; cdr3_nt: TGCGCCAGCAGCTTCCTGGCGGCTTCCTACGAGCAGTACTTC
v_call: TRBV13; j_call: TRBJ2-5; clone_size: .; d_call: TRBD2; cdr3_aa: CASSSKTGLALEETQYF; cdr3_nt: TGTGCCAGCAGCTCGAAAACGGGACTAGCCCTGGAAGAGACCCAGTACTTC
v_call: TRBV25-1; j_call: TRBJ1-6; clone_size: .; d_call: .; cdr3_aa: CASRESGVLLHF; cdr3_nt: TGTGCCAGCAGAGAGTCAGGGGTTCTCCTCCACTTT
v_call: TRBV6-6; j_call: TRBJ1-1; clone_size: .; d_call: .; cdr3_aa: CASIKIRGSMNTEAFF; cdr3_nt: TGTGCCAGCATAAAGATCAGGGGATCCATGAACACTGAAGCTTTCTTT
v_call: TRBV27; j_call: TRBJ2-2; clone_size: .; d_call: .; cdr3_aa: CASSSVTGELFF; cdr3_nt: TGTGCCAGCAGTTCGGTAACCGGGGAGCTGTTTTTT
v_call: TRBV9; j_call: TRBJ1-6; clone_size: .; d_call: .; cdr3_aa: CASGAGSRNSPLHF; cdr3_nt: TGTGCCAGTGGAGCAGGGTCTCGCAATTCACCCCTCCACTTT
v_call: TRBV2; j_call: TRBJ1-1; clone_size: few; d_call: .; cdr3_aa: CASSGWGTNTEAFF; cdr3_nt: TGTGCCAGCAGTGGGTGGGGCACGAACACTGAAGCTTTCTTT
v_call: TRBV2; j_call: TRBJ2-5; clone_size: once; d_call: .; cdr3_aa: CASRAEGEGTQYF; cdr3_nt: TGTGCCAGCAGGGCTGAAGGGGAAGGGACCCAGTACTTC
v_call: TRBV5-4; j_call: TRBJ1-2; clone_size: medium-sized; d_call: .; cdr3_aa: CASSVRGRGSYGYTF; cdr3_nt: TGTGCCAGCAGCGTACGAGGGCGGGGTAGCTATGGCTACACCTTC
v_call: TRBV30; j_call: TRBJ2-6; clone_size: few; d_call: .; cdr3_aa: CAWARGSGANVLTF; cdr3_nt: TGTGCCTGGGCCAGGGGTTCCGGGGCCAACGTCCTGACTTTC
v_call: TRBV2; j_call: TRBJ2-2; clone_size: .; d_call: .; cdr3_aa: CASSLRELFF; cdr3_nt: TGTGCCAGCAGTCTTCGGGAGCTGTTTTTT
v_call: TRBV13; j_call: TRBJ1-2; clone_size: .; d_call: .; cdr3_aa: CASSLGRVGYGYTF; cdr3_nt: TGTGCCAGCAGCTTAGGCAGGGTTGGATATGGCTACACCTTC